What follows describes a single T cell receptor (beta chain). This sample is drawn from a study of blood T cell repertoires in COVID-19. Overall study context: The United States, Italy and Spain supplied acute and convalescent COVID-19 samples. Sample material is recorded as cDNA or gDNA derived from T cells, B-cell-depleted T cells, or PBMCs.

Original data processing: Researchers report that nucleated cell counts were estimated from reference gene primer amplification. Some clones are missing from TCRdb's copy, which holds only in-frame ones; the method was immunoSEQ multiplex PCR. V and J calls and clone size follow that table, whereas D and trimming were derived from the DNA. This table has 50,000 to 60,000 clones, about four fifths appearing once. Trimming at V came to 2 bases and at J to 5 bases, leaving 7 bases not matched to a gene. This CDR3 comprises 15 residues. The germline V gene has CDR1 MGHDK and CDR2 SYGVNS. The sequence derives from a human donor in a cohort sampled during active or convalescent COVID-19. Input material: peripheral blood. This sequence joins TRBV25-1 and TRBJ2-3, with TRBD1 identical over 7 bases. The DNA for the CDR3 is TGTGCCAGCAGTGAAAGTTCGGCAGGGGGAGATACGCAGTATTTT. Residues: CASSESSAGGDTQYF.